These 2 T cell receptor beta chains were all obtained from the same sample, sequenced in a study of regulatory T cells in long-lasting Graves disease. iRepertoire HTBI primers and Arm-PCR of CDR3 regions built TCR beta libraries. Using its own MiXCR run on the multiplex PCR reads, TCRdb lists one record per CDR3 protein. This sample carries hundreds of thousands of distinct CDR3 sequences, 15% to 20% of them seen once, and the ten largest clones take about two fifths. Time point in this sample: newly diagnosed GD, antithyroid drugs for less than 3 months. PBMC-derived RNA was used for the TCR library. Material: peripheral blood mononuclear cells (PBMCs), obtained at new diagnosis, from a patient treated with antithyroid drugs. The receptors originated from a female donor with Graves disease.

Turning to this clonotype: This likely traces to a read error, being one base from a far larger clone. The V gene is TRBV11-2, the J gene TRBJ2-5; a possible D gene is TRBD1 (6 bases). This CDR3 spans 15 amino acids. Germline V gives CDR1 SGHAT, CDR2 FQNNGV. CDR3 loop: CASSELGAAQEAQYF. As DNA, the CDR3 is TGTGCCAGCAGTGAACTGGGGGCTGCCCAAGAGGCCCAGTACTTC.

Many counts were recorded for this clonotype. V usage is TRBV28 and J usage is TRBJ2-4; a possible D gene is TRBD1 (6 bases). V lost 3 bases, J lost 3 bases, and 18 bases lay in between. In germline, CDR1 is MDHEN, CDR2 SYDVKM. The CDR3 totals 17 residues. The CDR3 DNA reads TGTGCCAGCAGTTTTGCTCAGGGGCAGGATGGCAAAAACATTCAGTACTTC. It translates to CASSFAQGQDGKNIQYF.